This note documents a single T cell receptor (beta chain) sequence. The donors, healthy adults who were HIV-negative, had experienced no recent acute infections or vaccinations. The authors distributed each subset's genomic DNA evenly over several immunoSEQ plates. Clones were sequenced by immunoSEQ multiplex PCR, and TCRdb holds only the in-frame ones, with some missing. Here the sample spans roughly 2.2 million clones, about nine tenths being singletons. V lost 0 bases and J lost 4, with 15 bases in between. CDR3 length: 16 residues. Per the germline V gene, CDR1 is MNHEY and CDR2 is SVGAGI. This entry is derived from a study of shared clonotypes between healthy human individuals.

The chain carries TRBV6-5 and TRBJ1-2; D not resolved. The receptor was isolated from a man younger than 35 in good health. Some clones in this sample may be carry-over from other donors' samples. Sequencing used naive CD4+ T cells from PBMCs. The subset here: CD45RA+ positively selected. In DNA, the CDR3 is TGTGCCAGCAGTTACTCGAGTCAACGGGTCGGCTATGGCTACACCTTC. Translating gives CASSYSSQRVGYGYTF.